This TCR beta chain was found in a study of cytomegalovirus exposure and HLA in healthy donors (dated by TCRdb to about 2017). Concerning the study at large: An earlier analysis of 587 of the donors reported 250 to 300 Gb of sequence data and 100 million to 130 million unique TCR beta sequences from about 179 million T cells. An early release covering roughly 640 HLA-typed donors comprised about 300 gigabases of sequencing data and around 86 million unique TCR sequences. The genetic ancestry cluster associated with self-reported Caucasian donors included roughly four fifths of the approximately 430 genotyped donors. The aim of the study was to test whether cataloging public T cell receptors could identify signatures of past pathogen exposure. The T cell repertoires of 666 subjects were profiled by immunosequencing and related to cytomegalovirus serostatus. In addition to the first cohort of around 670 subjects, a separate validation cohort of about 120 different subjects was used. To predict cytomegalovirus infection status, the study brought together high-throughput TCR immunosequencing, statistical association of individual TCRs with disease status, and machine learning. A later analysis re-examined previously published TCR beta repertoires from about 700 donors and added high-resolution HLA genotyping to investigate patterns of TCR occurrence. In the later analysis, no new phenotypic data were used to find candidate immune exposures; instead, reliance was placed on TCR beta sequences and their occurrence across donors. To decide whether each TCR beta V gene segment behaved as functional or pseudogenic, an earlier analysis of 587 of the donors relied on high-throughput TCR beta sequencing. Donor age, sex, ethnicity and CMV serostatus were compiled together with the repertoire data. Genome-wide SNP genotypes for about 55% of the roughly 670 donors were used in a later genetic analysis, which treated that subset as a discovery cohort. All discovery cohort repertoires had been generated using a single sequencing platform. Both class I and class II loci were covered by HLA typing, at four-digit resolution. The number of donors typed differed by locus, with 629-630 for A, B, C, DRB1 and DQB1, around 560 for DQA1, 600 to 610 for DPA1, and some 440 for DPB1. Several DR-DQ haplotypes were treated as single units for association and clustering because of strong linkage in the cohort. Among some 400 genotyped donors of the cohort, an average of about 240,000 unique TCR beta nucleotide sequences was sequenced per donor, of which about 19% were non-productive.

The cohort comprised 710 or so healthy bone marrow donors. At the time of sampling, every cohort member was nominally healthy, though immune exposures that went unrecorded were likely present. The donor was CMV seropositive and belonged to the group of 270 or so seropositive cohort members. Every donor gave a peripheral blood sample, and the peripheral blood mononuclear cells from that sample were used for TCR beta sequencing. The Qiagen DNeasy Blood Extraction Kit was used to extract genomic DNA from the blood cell samples. What the authors observed across the whole study: A cluster of highly shared sequence variants was judged likely to be a technical artifact of the sequencing pipeline. While some public TCRs were present in many individuals, most TCR sequences turned up only very rarely across donors. In a later genetic analysis, fewer N-insertions in productive TCRs were reported among donors in an Asian-associated ancestry cluster than the roughly 640-donor mean. A further reported finding was that TCR beta sequences accurately predicted the HLA-A and HLA-B alleles for most subjects in the first cohort. A later analysis found that HLA-associated TCR beta chains were more clonally expanded and had lower generation probabilities than equally common non-associated chains. The classifier was reported to diagnose cytomegalovirus status with high specificity and sensitivity in both the original and validation cohorts. In a later analysis, the rate of TCR association differed among HLA loci, with DRB1 alleles having the most associated TCRs and HLA-C alleles having the fewest. Because the 87-base-pair reads could not distinguish some IMGT-functional V segments, including TRBV6-2 and TRBV6-3, those segments were excluded. Presence/absence analyses assumed roughly uniform sequencing depth across donors, an assumption that may not hold. Several of the top co-occurrence clusters appeared to be linked to parvovirus B19, influenza, CMV and Epstein-Barr virus, according to a later analysis. It was suggested by the authors that the approach could potentially be generalized to other disease states and immunological phenotypes. In the study, roughly 160 TCR beta chains were listed as associated with cytomegalovirus. In this cohort, only TCR beta chains were sequenced, and detectable features were limited by the absence of alpha or paired-chain data. The only immune exposure information available for the cohort was CMV serostatus. Three of the identified cytomegalovirus-associated TCR beta chains were confirmed in vitro to be specific for cytomegalovirus antigens. HLA typing was unavailable for some donors at each locus, so association tests used only the typed subset. In a later genetic analysis, a missense DCLRE1C variant was associated with V-gene and J-gene trimming of TCR beta chains, and the association was replicated in an independent cohort. Assigning TCR associations to individual alleles was difficult when HLA alleles, especially DR and DQ, strongly co-occurred. According to a later analysis, most CMV-associated TCR beta chains appeared to be HLA-restricted, and the HLA associations seemed to be driven largely by CMV exposure. Because counts were too low, roughly 16 rarely observed V segments, including chromosome 9 orphons, were excluded from the earlier analysis of 500 to 700 of the donors. Correlated functional status among segregating V segments might reflect linkage disequilibrium, but an unknown experimental factor could not be ruled out. In a later analysis, more than 15,000 TCR beta sequences were associated with specific HLA alleles at a false discovery rate of 0.05. In an earlier analysis of a few hundred of the donors, most TCR beta V segments were observed in productive rearrangements about 90% or about 30% of the time, broadly matching IMGT annotations.

Details on this clone: It lacks a known antigen. No much larger clone is present one base from it, and per-base qualities are unavailable.

CDR1 and CDR2 are drawn from the germline V gene (reference sequence): LNHDA, SQIVND. The junction shows trimming of 3 bases on V and 0 bases on J, plus 9 bases between the germline ends. The CDR3 runs 14 amino acids, cysteine and phenylalanine included. Here the CDR3 DNA is all that survives: 42 bases in frame from base 1. Library method: the immunoSEQ multiplex PCR assay. A mixture of 60 forward primers for TCR Vbeta segments and 13 reverse primers for TCR Jbeta segments was used in the multiplex PCR. A multiplex PCR assay on genomic DNA amplified the CDR3 region of rearranged TCR beta genes. The amplified TCR beta libraries were sequenced on the Illumina HiSeq System as 87-base-pair reads. For the original study's pipeline: Across the 700 or so repertoires, a later analysis counted tens of millions of unique TCR beta chains, some 11 million of which were shared by at least two donors. To remove PCR and sequencing errors, raw reads were error-corrected and collapsed into unique sequences using a nearest-neighbor algorithm that merged closely related sequences. To assign V, D and J gene segments, CDR3 sequences were aligned to IMGT reference sequences. For a sequence to be retained, a match of at least six nucleotides was required to both a V gene segment and a J gene segment. Rearrangements were called productive when the CDR3 lacked stop codons and stayed in frame with V and J; all others were non-productive. CDR3 was defined according to IMGT convention as the region running from the second conserved V-encoded cysteine to the conserved J-encoded phenylalanine. The earlier analysis of 550 to 650 of the donors excluded any sequence lacking an unambiguous match to a single V gene segment. In an earlier analysis of some 590 of the donors, a V segment was called functional when productive rearrangements were above 56.7%, and segregating when the standard deviation between donors exceeded 5%. To diagnose cytomegalovirus status from the catalog of TCR beta chain sequences, a statistical classification framework was built. V and J gene assignment, in a later analysis, came from comparing TCR nucleotide sequences with IMGT/GENE-DB human TR gene sequences. In a later analysis, CDR3 sequences and most-parsimonious VDJ recombination scenarios were assigned using the TCRdist pipeline. In a later analysis, each TCR beta chain was defined by its CDR3 amino acid sequence together with its V-gene family, and reads lacking a unique V-gene family were excluded. In a later analysis, approximately 640 highly shared, low-generation-probability nucleotide sequences were removed to address suspected cross-contamination and a sequencing artifact. In a later analysis, a clonal expansion index for each public chain was calculated from normalized within-repertoire ranks of inferred template counts. A later analysis computed generation probabilities with a VDJ recombination model fitted to out-of-frame rearrangements, and checked the results against IGoR. A later analysis scored TCR-TCR, TCR-HLA and TCR-CMV co-occurrence with hypergeometric tests, applying a repertoire-size bias correction to TCR pairs. False discovery rates were estimated in a later analysis by permuting HLA or CMV assignments 20 times. A later analysis grouped co-occurring TCRs with DBSCAN, adding TCRdist sequence similarity when clustering within HLA-allele-positive subsets. Repertoires with fewer than 30,000 or more than 120,000 public chains, plus five repertoires with anomalous nucleotide sharing, were excluded from co-occurrence clustering. TCRdb carries this immuneACCESS record with in-frame sequences only. Its versions omit some clonotypes, under half of them owing to an unresolved V gene in the studies checked, with the rest unexplained. The V and J calls and clone size were taken over from that table, and D and trimming were inferred from the DNA. The sample records some 150,000 clones, roughly four fifths of which are singletons. The ten largest clones represent 4.9% of the sample.

The source is a woman between 18 and 30 years old in good health and CMV-seropositive. Material for sequencing was PBMCs. The receptor chain draws on TRBV19 and TRBJ2-7; the D gene assignment is ambiguous. Read as DNA, the sequence is TGTGCCAGTAGTATTACTATTGGCTCCTACGAGCAGTACTTC. Its translation reads: CASSITIGSYEQYF.